The 17 T cell receptor beta chains below all came from one sample that was sequenced in a study of neoadjuvant anti-PD-1 for oral cavity cancer (dated by TCRdb to about 2021). Interpreted using the paper, the time point label stands for: before neoadjuvant nivolumab. Receptors were amplified or captured by the immunoSEQ multiplex PCR assay. The clones in this table, taken by TCRdb from immuneACCESS, are in-frame only. Not every clone is retained; where verified, under half of the shortfall comes from an unresolved V gene, and the cause of the rest is unknown. Here the sample has more than 10,000 clones; about 62% occur a single time. 2.4% of the sample is in the top ten clones. Here the sequenced sample was PBMCs, taken before nivolumab (anti-PD-1) treatment. Source of these receptors: a person aged 35-79 years with oral cavity squamous cell carcinoma.

This clone was recorded a few times. This chain joins TRBV19 and TRBJ1-5; D ambiguous. Trimming removed 6 bases from V and 2 bases from J, with 14 bases in between. The CDR3 runs 15 residues. CDR1 is LNHDA, CDR2 SQIVND, per germline (reference sequence). The CDR3 loop is CASRTVIVGNQPQHF. The CDR3 nucleotides read TGTGCCAGTAGGACGGTGATAGTAGGCAATCAGCCCCAGCATTTT. Combining the CDR3 with reference TRBV19 and TRBJ1-5 gives the whole variable domain DGGITQSPKYLFRKEGQNVTLSCEQNLNHDAMYWYRQDPGQGLRLIYYSQIVNDFQKGDIAEGYSVSREKKESFPLTVTSAQKNPTAFYLCASRTVIVGNQPQHFGDGTRLSIL.

This clone was counted between two and nine times. The chain combines TRBV27 with TRBJ2-7, with D perhaps TRBD1 (6 bases). The CDR3 length is 14 residues. Germline lookup yields CDR1 MNHEY and CDR2 SMNVEV (reference sequence). V was clipped by 5 bases and J by 4 bases, with 15 bases between them. The CDR3 here is CASSPMDRRYEQYF. CDR3 nucleotide sequence: TGTGCCAGCAGTCCCATGGACAGAAGATACGAGCAGTACTTC.

The chain links TRBV6-5 to TRBJ1-1; 8 bases fit TRBD1. Germline V gene sequence: CDR1 MNHEY, CDR2 SVGAGI. The V segment lost 4 bases and the J segment 1 base; nucleotides outside the gene matches: 8. There are 16 residues in the CDR3. CDR3 in DNA: TGTGCCAGCAGTTTCCGAGGACAGGGAAGGAACACTGAAGCTTTCTTT. Translating it yields CASSFRGQGRNTEAFF.

This chain links TRBV20-1 with TRBJ1-1, with D hard to call. The germline gives CDR1 DFQATT, CDR2 SNEGSKA (reference sequence). The CDR3 is 11 amino acids. Trimming took 6 bases from V and 8 from J, leaving 13 bases between them. CDR3 sequence: CSAPTYGEAFF. The CDR3 coding sequence is TGCAGTGCCCCTACCTACGGAGAAGCTTTCTTT.

V is TRBV5-5 and J is TRBJ1-1; a possible D gene is TRBD1 (6 bases). The CDR3 has 16 amino acids. V was trimmed by 4 bases and J by 5 bases, leaving 21 bases between them. Germline-derived CDR1 and CDR2 are SGHKS and YYEKEE (reference sequence). DNA of the CDR3: TGTGCCAGCAGCCACACAGGGTACAGCAAGGGGACTGAAGCTTTCTTT. Translation: CASSHTGYSKGTEAFF.

V gene TRBV11-2 combines with J gene TRBJ2-7; no clear D gene. CDR3 length: 12 residues. Germline loops: CDR1 SGHAT, CDR2 FQNNGV. Trimming took 0 bases from V and 4 from J, leaving 4 bases between them. The CDR3 loop is CASSLDLYEQYF. The CDR3 bases are TGTGCCAGCAGCTTAGATCTGTACGAGCAGTACTTC.

The chain's CDR3 is CASSEDGGRPYEQYF. DNA of the CDR3: TGTGCCAGCAGTGAAGATGGGGGACGGCCCTACGAGCAGTACTTC. This sequence joins TRBV2 and TRBJ2-7, with D perhaps being TRBD1 or TRBD2 (5 bases each). The CDR3 spans 15 residues. V lost 1 base, J lost 2 bases, and 12 bases lay in between. The germline CDR1 and CDR2 sequences are SNHLY and FYNNEI.

The CDR3 sequence is CASRRSGTRLGANVLTF. CDR3 nucleotides: TGTGCCAGCAGGCGATCAGGAACCCGGTTGGGGGCCAACGTCCTGACTTTC. The chain carries TRBV2 and TRBJ2-6; the D is unclear. The CDR3 spans 17 residues. V was pared by 6 bases and J by 4 bases, with 19 bases between. Germline CDR1 and CDR2: SNHLY and FYNNEI.

This clone was counted only a few times. V and J are TRBV7-9 and TRBJ2-7; D possibly corresponds to TRBD2 (5 bases). The ends were cut back, 5 bases at V and 5 bases at J, with 22 bases in the middle. Germline values: CDR1 SEHNR, CDR2 FQNEAQ (reference sequence). The CDR3 covers 16 residues. The CDR3 spells CASSLPQDLPRHEQYF. The CDR3 DNA is TGTGCCAGCAGCCTCCCCCAGGACTTACCTAGGCACGAGCAGTACTTC.

This clone has more than one count but fewer than ten. This chain joins TRBV5-1 and TRBJ2-7, with 7 bases matching TRBD1. The CDR3 length is 15 residues. V shed 0 bases, J shed 2 bases, and the junction held 5 bases outside the gene matches. Germline V gene sequence: CDR1 SGHRS, CDR2 YFSETQ. CDR3 nucleotide sequence: TGCGCCAGCAGCTTGGTCAGGGACAGCCCCTACGAGCAGTACTTC. It is translated as CASSLVRDSPYEQYF.

In this sample, this clone turned up a few times. This rearrangement joins TRBV28 to TRBJ1-1; 7 bases agree with TRBD1. CDR1 is MDHEN and CDR2 is SYDVKM in the germline V gene. V lost 6 bases to trimming and J lost 13 bases; unmatched junction nucleotides: 8. This CDR3 has 11 residues. This CDR3 reads CASRETGRGFF. CDR3 coding DNA: TGTGCCAGCAGAGAGACAGGGAGGGGTTTCTTT.

The chain couples TRBV30 to TRBJ2-3, with 7 bases fitting TRBD2. The CDR3 runs 16 residues. Unmatched junction bases numbered 12, after V lost 6 bases and J lost 0 bases. The germline gives CDR1 GTSNPN, CDR2 SVGIG (reference sequence). CDR3 residues: CACSQKAGVSTDTQYF. CDR3 coding DNA: TGTGCCTGTTCCCAAAAGGCGGGAGTAAGCACAGATACGCAGTATTTT.

The gene calls are TRBV2 and TRBJ2-3; D gene uncertain. The CDR3 runs to 13 residues. Germline loops: CDR1 SNHLY, CDR2 FYNNEI. The V end was cut by 11 bases, the J end by 1 base, with 13 bases between. The CDR3 protein is CAGPSGRTDTQYF. Here the CDR3 DNA reads TGTGCCGGGCCTTCGGGCCGCACAGATACGCAGTATTTT. Full variable domain (outside the CDR3, taken from reference TRBV2 and TRBJ2-3): EPEVTQTPSHQVTQMGQEVILRCVPISNHLYFYWYRQILGQKVEFLVSFYNNEISEKSEIFDDQFSVERPDGSNFTLKIRSTKLEDSAMYFCAGPSGRTDTQYFGPGTRLTVL.

This clone was observed a few times. The conserved closing phenylalanine or tryptophan is absent in this CDR3, likely reflecting a read error. No DNA is shown, since the ends of the CDR3 on it are uncertain; the CDR3 is the one TCRdb lists. V gene TRBV30 combines with J gene TRBJ1-2. The CDR3 is made up of 12 amino acids, end residues included. CDR1 is GTSNPN and CDR2 is SVGIG in the germline V gene (reference sequence). The CDR3 here is CAWSRVGIDRFI.

CDR3 region: CASSLVGEAYEQYF. The CDR3 DNA reads TGTGCCAGCAGCTTAGTGGGAGAGGCCTACGAGCAGTACTTC. This chain connects TRBV9 to TRBJ2-7, with TRBD2 as a possible D gene (5 bases). Between the trimmed V and J ends, which lost 4 bases and 2 bases, there was a span of 13 bases. The CDR3 totals 14 residues. Germline loops: CDR1 SGDLS, CDR2 YYNGEE.

The chain is built from TRBV27 and TRBJ2-1; 8 positions agree with TRBD2. With V trimmed by 5 bases and J by 10 bases, 13 bases remained unmatched. This CDR3 is 15 amino acids long. Germline V gene lookup returns CDR1 MNHEY and CDR2 SMNVEV (reference sequence). CDR3 nucleotides: TGTGCCAGCAGTCCCCCTCCAGCGGGGGTCAGGGAGCAGTTCTTC. This gives the protein CASSPPPAGVREQFF.

The chain employs TRBV28 and TRBJ2-7; possibly TRBD2 for D (6 bases). The CDR3 is made up of 17 amino acids. Trimming pared 5 bases from V and 1 base from J, leaving 21 bases between. Germline CDR1 MDHEN, CDR2 SYDVKM. This CDR3 reads CASSVRGIGRRSYEQYF. In DNA form, the CDR3 reads TGTGCCAGCAGTGTACGGGGGATTGGCAGGCGATCCTACGAGCAGTACTTC.